The next 18 T cell receptor beta chains were all read from a single sample in a study of Graves' ophthalmopathy and Graves' hyperthyroidism. Investigators amplified TCR beta CDR3 regions from RNA transcripts. Second-round multiplex PCR followed a first-round RT-PCR using HTBI primers. TCRdb independently ran MiXCR on the multiplex PCR reads; one entry per CDR3 protein. The table records around 1,000,000 distinct CDR3 sequences, about 35% of them present only once. The sequenced sample was peripheral blood or thyroid tissue (not recorded which). These receptors all come from an adult man with Graves' hyperthyroidism.

The V gene is TRBV19, the J gene TRBJ2-6, with D perhaps matching TRBD1 (5 bases). V lost 9 bases to trimming and J lost 4 bases, with 22 bases between them. The CDR3 totals 17 residues. Germline CDR1 LNHDA, CDR2 SQIVND (reference sequence). CDR3 amino acids: CASSQGRASGGANVLTF. The CDR3 bases are TGTGCCAGCAGCCAAGGCCGGGCCTCAGGGGGGGCCAACGTCCTGACTTTC.

The chain joins TRBV9 to TRBJ2-7; D is unresolved. The CDR3 extends over 13 amino acids. V was cut by 2 bases and J by 5 bases, with 11 bases left in between. Germline CDR1 SGDLS, CDR2 YYNGEE. Here the CDR3 reads CASSVGGPDEQYF. The CDR3 nucleotides are TGTGCCAGCAGCGTTGGCGGCCCCGACGAGCAGTACTTC. The full variable domain, with the rest looked up from reference TRBV9 and TRBJ2-7, is DSGVTQTPKHLITATGQRVTLRCSPRSGDLSVYWYQQSLDQGLQFLIQYYNGEERAKGNILERFSAQQFPDLHSELNLSSLELGDSALYFCASSVGGPDEQYFGPGTRLTVT.

This clonotype was recorded at least ten times. The chain couples TRBV20-1 to TRBJ2-7; D not certain. The CDR3 totals 14 residues. CDR1 is DFQATT, CDR2 SNEGSKA, per germline (reference sequence). The V gene lost 6 bases and the J gene lost 2 bases, with 17 bases spanning the gap. Written as DNA, the CDR3 is TGCAGTGCCACCGCGACCCCGATTACCTACGAGCAGTACTTC. Translated, it gives CSATATPITYEQYF.

The V gene is TRBV6-1, the J gene TRBJ2-7, with 10 bases matching TRBD2. Germline V lookup: CDR1 MNHNS, CDR2 SASEGT. The length of the CDR3 is 14 residues. The junction had 5 bases not matched to a gene; V was cut back by 6 bases and J by 3 bases. This chain's CDR3 is CASSHSGGIYEQYF. CDR3 nucleotide sequence: TGTGCCAGCAGCCATAGCGGGGGGATCTACGAGCAGTACTTC.

The chain joins TRBV30 to TRBJ2-2; maybe TRBD1 (6 bases). The germline V gene has CDR1 GTSNPN and CDR2 SVGIG (reference sequence). The CDR3 has 14 residues. With 8 bases removed from V and 8 bases from J, the gap between germline ends came to 21 bases. The CDR3 DNA follows: TGTGCCAGCGAGGGACACGGGCTTTTGGGGGAGCTGTTTTTT. Translation: CASEGHGLLGELFF.

V is TRBV19 and J is TRBJ1-1; weak D call: TRBD1 (5 bases). The CDR3 spans 12 residues. The germline gives CDR1 LNHDA, CDR2 SQIVND (reference sequence). Deletions cut 3 bases from V and 5 bases from J, with 7 bases between. Here the CDR3 reads CASSMGETEAFF. The CDR3, as DNA: TGTGCCAGTAGTATGGGGGAAACTGAAGCTTTCTTT.

This clonotype was picked up many times. The gene calls are TRBV20-1 and TRBJ2-5; no reliable D call. The germline gives CDR1 DFQATT, CDR2 SNEGSKA (reference sequence). The ends were cut back, 4 bases at V and 5 bases at J, with 11 bases in the middle. This CDR3 has 12 amino acids. CDR3 sequence (DNA): TGCAGTGCTAAGGACCACCGGGAGACCCAGTACTTC. Amino acid sequence: CSAKDHRETQYF.

This clonotype was seen at least ten times. The chain employs TRBV2 and TRBJ2-7; 7 nucleotides match TRBD1. Germline CDR1 and CDR2: SNHLY and FYNNEI. V lost 10 bases, J lost 1 base, and 4 bases stayed unmatched. The CDR3 spans 12 residues. CDR3 coding DNA: TGTGCCAACCACAGGGGATCCTACGAGCAGTACTTC. Residues: CANHRGSYEQYF.

This clonotype has just a few counts. V and J are TRBV18 and TRBJ2-7; possible D gene TRBD1, 5 bases. The CDR3 consists of 15 residues. V gave up 6 bases and J gave up 0 bases, with 15 bases separating them. Germline assignment: CDR1 KGHSH and CDR2 LQKENI. The CDR3 DNA sequence: TGTGCCAGCTCTCCGAGACAGTTCAACTCCTACGAGCAGTACTTC. Protein: CASSPRQFNSYEQYF.

About this clonotype: It is likely a read error, because the conserved phenylalanine at the end of the CDR3 is missing. The chain is built from TRBV12-3 or TRBV12-4 and TRBJ2-7, with D uncertain. V lost 1 base and J 2 bases, leaving 9 bases between the germline ends. The CDR3 runs to 14 residues. In DNA, the CDR3 is TGTGCCAGCAGTTTAGGGCGGATCGCCTACGAGCAGTACTCC. Protein product: CASSLGRIAYEQYS.

This clonotype was recorded at least ten times. The chain has TRBV10-3 and TRBJ1-5; perhaps TRBD1 as D (6 bases). The germline gives CDR1 ENHRY, CDR2 SYGVKD. This CDR3 has 13 amino acids. The V end was cut by 0 bases, the J end by 6 bases, with 6 bases between. CDR3 sequence (DNA): TGTGCCATCAGTGAGTCGACAGGTCAGCCCCAGCATTTT. It is translated as CAISESTGQPQHF.

Worth noting for this clonotype: This may come from a read error, since a much larger clone is one base off. The J gene is TRBJ2-7, the V gene TRBV12-3 or TRBV12-4; the match to TRBD1 covers 7 bases. The CDR3 is 13 residues long. The CDR3 protein is CASSGTANYGQYF. CDR3 sequence (DNA): TGTGCCAGCAGCGGGACAGCTAACTACGGGCAGTACTTC.

This clonotype was picked up a small number of times. The chain links TRBV7-8 to TRBJ1-6; tentative D call: TRBD1 (5 bases). The CDR3 consists of 15 residues. V was clipped by 10 bases and J by 0 bases, with 13 bases between them. Per the germline V gene, CDR1 is SGHVS and CDR2 is FQNEAQ. The CDR3 sequence is CATRGASSYNSPLHF. CDR3 in DNA: TGTGCCACTCGAGGGGCTAGCTCCTATAATTCACCCCTCCACTTT.

This rearrangement joins TRBV7-2 to TRBJ1-1; D remains unclear. The CDR3 is made up of 14 amino acids. Trimming removed 7 bases at V and 0 bases at J, with 12 bases between. Per germline, CDR1 SGHTA and CDR2 FQGNSA. Here the CDR3 DNA reads TGTGCCAGCATGCCTGGGCCCCTGAACACTGAAGCTTTCTTT. It is translated as CASMPGPLNTEAFF.

This clonotype was observed many times. The rearrangement links TRBV4-3 to TRBJ2-5, with 7 bases matching TRBD2. The CDR3 is 15 residues long. The germline V gene has CDR1 LGHNA and CDR2 YSLEER. After removal of 3 bases from V and 6 bases from J, the junction contained 10 bases not matched to a gene. The CDR3 spells CASSHSGEGLQTQYF. CDR3 bases: TGCGCCAGCAGCCATTCTGGGGAGGGACTTCAGACCCAGTACTTC.

With respect to this clonotype: A much larger clone differs from this one at a single base, so this may be a read error. The chain recombines TRBV14 with TRBJ2-7; D gene unclear. The germline CDR1 and CDR2 sequences are SGHDN and FVKESK. The CDR3 consists of 13 residues. CDR3 bases: TGTGCCAGCAGCCAAGATACTTTCTCCGAGCGGTACTTC. Translating it yields CASSQDTFSERYF.

The chain uses TRBV14 and TRBJ1-1, with unresolved D. The V end lost 1 base, the J end lost 6 bases, and 15 bases lay between the germline ends. Per germline, CDR1 SGHDN and CDR2 FVKESK. CDR3 length: 15 residues. CDR3 sequence: CASSQGTSRLAEAFF. CDR3 in DNA: TGTGCCAGCAGCCAAGGGACTAGCAGGCTCGCTGAAGCTTTCTTT. Filled out from reference TRBV14 and TRBJ1-1, the complete variable domain reads EAGVTQFPSHSVIEKGQTVTLRCDPISGHDNLYWYRRVMGKEIKFLLHFVKESKQDESGMPNNRFLAERTGGTYSTLKVQPAELEDSGVYFCASSQGTSRLAEAFFGQGTRLTVV.

The chain is built from TRBV10-3 and TRBJ2-7; 10 positions agree with TRBD2. The V gene end was trimmed by 4 bases and the J gene end by 2 bases; junction bases not matched to a gene: 5. The germline V gene has CDR1 ENHRY and CDR2 SYGVKD. This CDR3 has 15 residues. The CDR3: CAISARGTSAYEQYF. The DNA of the CDR3 is TGTGCCATCAGTGCTAGGGGGACTAGCGCCTACGAGCAGTACTTC.